This T cell receptor (beta chain) originates from a study of blood T cell repertoires in COVID-19 (dated by TCRdb to the early 2020s). Looking at the study overall: The collaborator samples originated in the United States, Italy and Spain and spanned the acute and convalescent phases of COVID-19. Deeply sampled blood TCRbeta repertoires from subjects exposed to, actively infected with, or recovered from COVID-19 were included in the dataset. The samples were drawn from two sources: the first 160 participants of the ongoing ImmuneRACE study, and fewer than 1,500 subjects contributed by 6 global collaborators. Where HLA class I and class II types were available, the types were taken from metadata supplied by the sample provider, not from assay-based typing. The repertoires were released in a freely available public database intended as a resource for research on the immune response to SARS-CoV-2. The material from the prospective study consisted of cDNA or gDNA derived from T cells, B-cell-depleted T cells, or PBMCs. A de-identified subject ID, COVID-19 status, age in years and sex were almost always included in the sample metadata. Findings and caveats that apply to the study as a whole: Clinical and demographic metadata were provided uncurated, with the amount varying by source and participant.

This clone has just one count. Its antigen has not been determined. No much larger clone is present one base from it, and per-base qualities are unavailable. TCRbeta CDR3 regions were amplified from genomic DNA by means of the immunoSEQ Assay, a bias-controlled multiplex PCR. In the authors' own workflow: The number of nucleated cells in each sample was estimated by amplification of reference gene primers within the assay. To quantify the absolute abundance of each unique TCRbeta CDR3 rearrangement, sequence reads were collapsed and filtered. Productive Simpson clonality was computed per sample as the square root of Simpson's diversity index over productive rearrangements. The source is immuneACCESS, and TCRdb retained only in-frame sequences with V and J called. Part of the clones is not carried over; for the studies checked, unresolved V genes explain less than half of this, and the remainder is unexplained. V, J and clone size were drawn from that table, and D and trimming were deduced from the DNA. For this sample the table gives roughly 52,000 clones, of which more than 75% were detected only once. 4% of the sample lies in the top ten.

Whole blood was collected in K2EDTA tubes by collaborating institutions according to the institutions' own protocols. For TCRbeta analysis, collaborators shipped samples as frozen whole blood, isolated PBMCs, or DNA extracted from either of those sample types. From the cysteine up to the phenylalanine, the CDR3 has a length of 15 residues. Just CDR3 DNA is preserved here, 45 bases in frame from base 1. The germline V gene sets CDR1 to MDHEN and CDR2 to SYDVKM. Trimming removed 9 bases from V and 1 base from J, leaving 19 bases between the germline ends. Here the chain combines TRBV28 and TRBJ2-7; tentative D gene TRBD1, with 6 bases matching. This TCR derives from a man aged 50 or older with acute or convalescent COVID-19. Sequenced sample: peripheral blood. The CDR3 protein is CASRPAGDLSYEQYF. The nucleotide sequence is TGTGCCAGTCGTCCCGCAGGGGATTTGTCCTACGAGCAGTACTTC.